The 28 T cell receptor beta chains below all came from one sample that was sequenced in a study of T cells after yellow fever vaccination. TCRdb itself ran the 5' RACE reads through MiXCR, one entry per CDR3 protein. The sample holds just under 600,000 distinct CDR3 sequences, approximately 13% seen once. The sequences come from PBMCs, collected on the day of the yellow fever booster vaccination. These receptors came from a man younger than 40 who received the YFV17D yellow fever vaccine.

Turning to this clonotype: Germline is not matched at one junction end, which may reflect a read error. The gene calls are TRBV20-1 and TRBJ2-7, with a tentative D call TRBD2 (5 bases). Germline lookup yields CDR1 DFQATT and CDR2 SNEGSKA (reference sequence). This CDR3 is 10 amino acids long. CDR3 residues: CSAMEDEHYF. The CDR3 DNA is TGCAGTGCTATGGAGGACGAGCATTACTTC.

In its sample, this clonotype was seen a few times. The chain couples TRBV12-3 or TRBV12-4 to TRBJ1-2; 7 bases match TRBD1. The CDR3 totals 14 residues. Unmatched junction bases numbered 12, after V lost 6 bases and J lost 8 bases. CDR3 sequence (DNA): TGTGCCAGCAGAAGGGACAGTCTTACGAGGGGCTACACCTTC. It is translated as CASRRDSLTRGYTF.

The V call is TRBV28, the J call TRBJ2-2; D is unclear. CDR1 and CDR2 (germline): MDHEN, SYDVKM. V was trimmed by 1 base and J by 5 bases, leaving 11 bases between them. This CDR3 has 15 amino acids. CDR3 sequence: CASSLYGGGTGELFF. The CDR3 DNA reads TGTGCCAGCAGTTTATACGGTGGTGGGACCGGGGAGCTGTTTTTT.

In its sample, this clonotype was seen a few times. The chain carries TRBV28 and TRBJ1-6; D unclear. The V end was cut by 6 bases, the J end by 10 bases, with 7 bases between. The CDR3 is 11 residues long. CDR1 is MDHEN and CDR2 is SYDVKM in the germline V gene. This CDR3 is CASRTGSPLHF. DNA for the CDR3: TGTGCCAGCAGGACCGGGTCACCCCTCCACTTT.

This clonotype has a handful of counts. The chain links TRBV5-5 to TRBJ2-1; D is perhaps TRBD2 (6 bases). V gave up 4 bases and J gave up 4 bases, with 18 bases separating them. Per germline, CDR1 SGHKS and CDR2 YYEKEE (reference sequence). The CDR3 is 16 amino acids. The CDR3, as DNA: TGTGCCAGCAGCCATCGTAGGGTAGCGGAGTACAATGAGCAGTTCTTC. Translating it yields CASSHRRVAEYNEQFF.

This clonotype was seen a handful of times. The chain joins TRBV9 to TRBJ2-3, with D hard to call. This CDR3 has 15 residues. Germline-derived CDR1 and CDR2 are SGDLS and YYNGEE. Trimming left V 0 bases short and J 5 bases short, with 13 bases between. The CDR3 sequence: CASSVAPERGDTQYF. DNA for the CDR3: TGTGCCAGCAGCGTAGCACCCGAACGTGGAGATACGCAGTATTTT. The full variable domain, in which reference TRBV9 and TRBJ2-3 provide the parts outside the CDR3, is DSGVTQTPKHLITATGQRVTLRCSPRSGDLSVYWYQQSLDQGLQFLIQYYNGEERAKGNILERFSAQQFPDLHSELNLSSLELGDSALYFCASSVAPERGDTQYFGPGTRLTVL.

This clonotype has more than one count but fewer than ten. The V and J genes are TRBV25-1 and TRBJ2-7; D might be TRBD2 (5 bases). The CDR3 extends over 15 amino acids. Trimming cost V 3 bases and J 1 base, with 13 bases left between them. In germline, CDR1 is MGHDK, CDR2 SYGVNS. The DNA for the CDR3 is TGTGCCAGCAGTGATCGGGATTTTCGGTCCTACGAGCAGTACTTC. Its translation is CASSDRDFRSYEQYF.

The gene calls are TRBV9 and TRBJ2-2, with 8 positions matching TRBD2. The CDR3 loop spans 16 amino acids. The germline V gene encodes CDR1 SGDLS and CDR2 YYNGEE. Unmatched junction bases numbered 7, after V lost 1 base and J lost 5 bases. This chain's CDR3 is CASSVQAGARTGELFF. The CDR3 DNA reads TGTGCCAGCAGCGTACAAGCGGGAGCGAGGACCGGGGAGCTGTTTTTT.

In its sample, this clonotype was seen a few times. The chain employs TRBV30 and TRBJ2-2; tentative D call: TRBD2 (7 bases). V was trimmed by 0 bases and J by 7 bases, leaving 12 bases between them. CDR1 is GTSNPN, CDR2 SVGIG, per germline (reference sequence). This CDR3 comprises 14 residues. CDR3 sequence reads: CAWSVRGADGELFF. The DNA of the CDR3 is TGTGCCTGGAGTGTACGGGGGGCGGACGGGGAGCTGTTTTTT.

This clonotype was counted many times. The V call is TRBV2, the J call TRBJ1-5, with D unclear. V was clipped by 4 bases and J by 5 bases, with 6 bases between them. CDR3 size: 12 residues. The V gene's germline CDR1 is SNHLY and CDR2 FYNNEI. The CDR3: CASSGPDQPQHF. CDR3 DNA sequence: TGTGCCAGCAGTGGACCGGATCAGCCCCAGCATTTT.

V gene TRBV5-4 combines with J gene TRBJ2-2; perhaps TRBD2 as D (6 bases). The germline V and J ends were trimmed by 2 bases and 2 bases, with 10 bases remaining between them. This CDR3 has 15 amino acids. The germline V gene has CDR1 SGHNT and CDR2 YYREEE (reference sequence). As DNA, the CDR3 is TGTGCCAGCAGCTTTGGGACTTTAAACACCGGGGAGCTGTTTTTT. This gives the protein CASSFGTLNTGELFF.

This clonotype was seen a few times. The chain uses TRBV20-1 and TRBJ2-3, with 12 bases aligning to TRBD1. The CDR3 consists of 15 residues. V gave up 2 bases and J gave up 7 bases; unmatched junction bases: 7. Germline values: CDR1 DFQATT, CDR2 SNEGSKA (reference sequence). The CDR3 region is CSARLRDRGLYTQYF. CDR3 coding DNA: TGCAGTGCTAGACTCCGGGACAGGGGGCTTTATACGCAGTATTTT.

The chain recombines TRBV12-3 or TRBV12-4 with TRBJ2-1, with TRBD1 matching over 7 bases. The CDR3 runs to 15 residues. V was pared by 7 bases and J by 8 bases, with 14 bases of the junction left unmatched. CDR3 loop: CASTYRQGSRDEQFF. Here the CDR3 DNA reads TGTGCCAGCACCTACAGACAGGGTAGTAGAGATGAGCAGTTCTTC.

The rearrangement uses TRBV7-2 and TRBJ2-1, with 7 bases matching TRBD1. Per germline, CDR1 SGHTA and CDR2 FQGNSA. The CDR3 length is 15 residues. Losses at the gene ends were 5 bases for V and 4 bases for J; bases not matched to a gene: 8. Written as DNA, the CDR3 is TGTGCCAGCAGCCCCCGACAGGGAAAATACAATGAGCAGTTCTTC. Protein product: CASSPRQGKYNEQFF.

This clonotype came up many times. The J gene is TRBJ2-2, the V gene TRBV5-1; TRBD1 or TRBD2 may be the D gene (5 bases each). The CDR3 has 15 amino acids. The germline gives CDR1 SGHRS, CDR2 YFSETQ. Between the trimmed V and J ends, which lost 4 bases and 5 bases, there was a span of 15 bases. This CDR3 reads CASSLRDGGTGELFF. The CDR3, as DNA: TGCGCCAGCAGCCTCCGGGACGGAGGAACCGGGGAGCTGTTTTTT.

The rearrangement uses TRBV6-1 and TRBJ2-7; 8 nucleotides line up with TRBD1. The germline CDR1 and CDR2 sequences are MNHNS and SASEGT. The CDR3 sequence is 16 residues long. Unmatched junction bases numbered 15, after V lost 10 bases and J lost 1 base. CDR3 sequence: CATLLGPGGKSYEQYF. The CDR3 DNA reads as TGTGCCACCCTACTCGGGCCAGGGGGCAAATCCTACGAGCAGTACTTC.

The V gene is TRBV6-2 or TRBV6-3, the J gene TRBJ2-4; D call uncertain. Germline V lookup: CDR1 MNHEY, CDR2 SVGEGT. The CDR3 is 12 amino acids. Trimming cost V 1 base and J 3 bases, with 1 base left between them. DNA of the CDR3: TGTGCCAGCAGTTACTTCAAAAACATTCAGTACTTC. Residues: CASSYFKNIQYF.

This clonotype has only a few counts. The chain joins TRBV12-3 or TRBV12-4 to TRBJ2-7, with 7 bases that match TRBD2. V dropped 4 bases and J dropped 1; count of bases not matched to a gene: 4. This CDR3 comprises 14 residues. CDR3 protein: CASSSTSASYEQYF. CDR3 in DNA: TGTGCCAGCAGTTCAACTAGCGCTTCCTACGAGCAGTACTTC.

A few counts support this clonotype. V is TRBV10-2 and J is TRBJ2-1; TRBD2 is a possible D gene (6 bases). The germline CDR1 and CDR2 sequences are WSHSY and SAAADI. The CDR3 spans 15 residues. V was cut by 4 bases and J by 2 bases, with 12 bases left in between. CDR3 residues: CASSAAGRTYNEQFF. As DNA, the CDR3 is TGCGCCAGCAGTGCCGCGGGAAGAACCTACAATGAGCAGTTCTTC.

This clonotype showed up just a few times. The V and J genes are TRBV5-1 and TRBJ1-1; tentative D call: TRBD1 (6 bases). V dropped 2 bases and J dropped 1 base, with 18 bases sitting between them. Looked up from germline, CDR1 is SGHRS and CDR2 is YFSETQ. The CDR3 is 17 amino acids. The CDR3 DNA sequence: TGCGCCAGCAGCTTAAACCTACGGACAGAATGGAACACTGAAGCTTTCTTT. Translating gives CASSLNLRTEWNTEAFF.

Ten or more counts support this clonotype. The chain uses TRBV6-6 and TRBJ2-2, with 9 bases fitting TRBD2. J gave up 6 bases and V 7 bases, and 3 bases lay outside the gene matches. Germline V gene data show CDR1 as MNHNY and CDR2 as SVGAGI (reference sequence). CDR3 size: 13 residues. CDR3 DNA sequence: TGTGCCAGCAAAACTAGCGGGCCCGGGGAGCTGTTTTTT. This gives the protein CASKTSGPGELFF.

This clonotype has more than one count but fewer than ten. The chain couples TRBV7-2 to TRBJ2-5; D assignment may be TRBD1 or TRBD2 (5 bases each). CDR1 is SGHTA and CDR2 is FQGNSA in the germline V gene. CDR3 length: 16 residues. V was clipped by 5 bases and J by 2 bases, with 18 bases between them. CDR3 residues: CASSVGRGLQQETQYF. In DNA, the CDR3 is TGTGCCAGCAGCGTGGGGCGAGGGCTCCAACAAGAGACCCAGTACTTC. The whole variable domain, filled in from reference TRBV7-2 and TRBJ2-5, reads GAGVSQSPSNKVTEKGKDVELRCDPISGHTALYWYRQSLGQGLEFLIYFQGNSAPDKSGLPSDRFSAERTGGSVSTLTIQRTQQEDSAVYLCASSVGRGLQQETQYFGPGTRLLVL.

The sample holds a few counts of this clonotype. J is TRBJ2-1 and V is TRBV24-1; 9 bases match TRBD1. CDR1 KGHDR and CDR2 SFDVKD come from the germline V gene. This CDR3 is 15 amino acids long. Losses at the gene ends were 5 bases for V and 5 bases for J; bases not matched to a gene: 6. DNA of the CDR3: TGTGCCACCAGTGGGCGGGACAGGGTTAACAATGAGCAGTTCTTC. Encoded protein: CATSGRDRVNNEQFF.

Only a few counts were recorded for this clonotype. The J gene is TRBJ2-7, the V gene TRBV7-2; the match to TRBD2 covers 7 bases. Germline V gives CDR1 SGHTA, CDR2 FQGNSA. The V gene end was trimmed by 3 bases and the J gene end by 0 bases; junction bases not matched to a gene: 5. The CDR3 contains 15 residues. In nucleotides, the CDR3 is TGTGCCAGCAGCTTCGGACTAGGAGGCTCCTACGAGCAGTACTTC. Translating it yields CASSFGLGGSYEQYF.

The chain employs TRBV29-1 and TRBJ2-1, with TRBD2 matching 9 bases. There are 17 residues in the CDR3. V was clipped by 4 bases and J by 0 bases; unmatched bases: 10. Germline CDR1 and CDR2: SQVTM and ANQGSEA. CDR3 sequence reads: CSVGGRASTSSYNEQFF. CDR3 DNA sequence: TGCAGCGTTGGCGGGAGGGCCTCGACGAGCTCCTACAATGAGCAGTTCTTC.

The sample holds a few counts of this clonotype. This rearrangement joins TRBV10-3 to TRBJ2-6; the D gene is possibly TRBD2 (6 bases). V gave up 3 bases and J gave up 0 bases, with 12 bases separating them. The length of the CDR3 is 17 residues. CDR1 ENHRY and CDR2 SYGVKD come from the germline V gene. As DNA, the CDR3 is TGTGCCATCAGTGAAAATTACGGGAGCTCTGGGGCCAACGTCCTGACTTTC. This codes for CAISENYGSSGANVLTF.

This clonotype was seen at least ten times. The rearrangement uses TRBV7-2 and TRBJ2-1; TRBD2 matches at 11 bases. This CDR3 region has 16 residues. V dropped 0 bases and J dropped 15; count of bases not matched to a gene: 13. Germline values: CDR1 SGHTA, CDR2 FQGNSA. CDR3 sequence: CASSLAGLAGGTPGFF. The CDR3 DNA sequence: TGTGCCAGCAGCTTAGCGGGGCTAGCGGGAGGAACCCCCGGGTTCTTC.

This clonotype was recorded at least ten times. V usage is TRBV7-2 and J usage is TRBJ2-7, with 14 bases aligning to TRBD2. J gave up 4 bases and V 4 bases, and 3 bases lay outside the gene matches. The CDR3 has 15 residues. Germline V gives CDR1 SGHTA, CDR2 FQGNSA. The CDR3 DNA is TGTGCCAGCAGCTCGGGACTAGCGGGGGCATACGAGCAGTACTTC. Translated, it gives CASSSGLAGAYEQYF. Variable domain in full (rest from reference TRBV7-2 and TRBJ2-7): GAGVSQSPSNKVTEKGKDVELRCDPISGHTALYWYRQSLGQGLEFLIYFQGNSAPDKSGLPSDRFSAERTGGSVSTLTIQRTQQEDSAVYLCASSSGLAGAYEQYFGPGTRLTVT.